Listed here are 15 T cell receptor beta chains from one sample, sequenced in a study of T cells in Graves' hyperthyroidism and ophthalmopathy. Authors of the study amplified TCR beta CDR3 regions from RNA transcripts. First-round RT-PCR of the TCR CDR3 relied on the HTBI primer set. TCRdb reanalysed the multiplex PCR reads using MiXCR and keeps one entry per CDR3 protein. This table holds approximately 600,000 distinct CDR3 sequences, roughly 15% found once. Sequencing was done on a sample of blood. The source is a woman in her twenties or thirties with Graves' hyperthyroidism.

This clonotype has just a few counts. The rearrangement links TRBV11-2 to TRBJ1-5; 9 positions match TRBD1. Germline values: CDR1 SGHAT, CDR2 FQNNGV. The V gene end was trimmed by 6 bases and the J gene end by 0 bases; junction bases not matched to a gene: 3. The CDR3 has 15 amino acids. The CDR3 DNA reads TGTGCCAGCAGTGGGACAGGGCATAGCAATCAGCCCCAGCATTTT. This translates into CASSGTGHSNQPQHF.

This clonotype occurred many times. V and J are TRBV5-1 and TRBJ2-7, with 7 bases identical to TRBD1. The CDR3 contains 18 residues. V dropped 4 bases and J dropped 6; count of bases not matched to a gene: 22. Germline V lookup: CDR1 SGHRS, CDR2 YFSETQ. The CDR3 DNA reads TGCGCCAGCAGCCGATTGGGACAGAAACGGGGCCAACGCCGCGAGCAGTACTTC. This translates into CASSRLGQKRGQRREQYF.

There are many counts of this clonotype. This chain uses TRBV19 with TRBJ2-1; 8 bases line up with TRBD2. V gave up 5 bases and J gave up 4 bases; unmatched junction bases: 16. This CDR3 contains 18 residues. Germline CDR1 reads LNHDA; CDR2 reads SQIVND (reference sequence). The CDR3 loop is CASSLGGPSGSGYNEQFF. The CDR3 DNA sequence: TGTGCCAGTAGTCTTGGGGGCCCCAGCGGGAGTGGGTACAATGAGCAGTTCTTC. Drawing the rest from reference TRBV19 and TRBJ2-1, the complete variable domain is DGGITQSPKYLFRKEGQNVTLSCEQNLNHDAMYWYRQDPGQGLRLIYYSQIVNDFQKGDIAEGYSVSREKKESFPLTVTSAQKNPTAFYLCASSLGGPSGSGYNEQFFGPGTRLTVL.

V is TRBV5-1 and J is TRBJ2-7, with D possibly matching TRBD1 (6 bases). Trimming removed 4 bases from V and 0 bases from J, with 8 bases in between. CDR1 is SGHRS and CDR2 is YFSETQ in the germline V gene. The CDR3 covers 13 residues. CDR3 loop: CASSDRSSYEQYF. CDR3 DNA: TGCGCCAGCAGCGACAGGAGCTCCTACGAGCAGTACTTC.

This clonotype was detected ten times or more. V usage is TRBV30 and J usage is TRBJ2-7; 7 bases align to TRBD2. The V gene end was trimmed by 4 bases and the J gene end by 3 bases; junction bases not matched to a gene: 6. Germline-derived CDR1 and CDR2 are GTSNPN and SVGIG (reference sequence). The CDR3 totals 13 residues. CDR3 coding DNA: TGTGCCTGGAACTCGGGACTACGCTACGAGCAGTACTTC. This gives the protein CAWNSGLRYEQYF.

This clonotype was seen many times. The chain has TRBV15 and TRBJ1-6; 8 bases are a match to TRBD1. The junction had 4 bases not matched to a gene; V was cut back by 5 bases and J by 7 bases. CDR3 length: 14 amino acids. Germline CDR1 LNHNV, CDR2 YYDKDF (reference sequence). The CDR3 here is CATSGRDRNSPLHF. CDR3 nucleotides: TGTGCCACCAGCGGGCGGGACAGGAATTCACCCCTCCACTTT.

To note about this clonotype: This may be a read error, as it is one base from a much larger clone. This rearrangement joins TRBV30 to TRBJ2-7; D perhaps matches TRBD1 (5 bases). The CDR3 loop spans 13 amino acids. The V end was cut by 0 bases, the J end by 7 bases, with 13 bases between. The germline V gene encodes CDR1 GTSNPN and CDR2 SVGIG (reference sequence). The CDR3 loop reads CAWSVRTDSEQYF. As DNA, the CDR3 is TGTGCCTGGAGTGTCCGGACCGACAGTGAGCAGTACTTC.

This clonotype showed up many times. The chain couples TRBV27 to TRBJ1-5, with TRBD1 identical over 7 bases. Losses at the gene ends were 5 bases for V and 5 bases for J; bases not matched to a gene: 3. The CDR3 loop spans 13 amino acids. Germline lookup yields CDR1 MNHEY and CDR2 SMNVEV (reference sequence). As DNA, the CDR3 is TGTGCCAGCAGTCCGGACAGGCATCAGCCCCAGCATTTT. It encodes CASSPDRHQPQHF.

This clonotype has a count of ten or more. The V and J genes are TRBV12-3 or TRBV12-4 and TRBJ2-5, with 10 bases fitting TRBD2. Trimming at V came to 5 bases and at J to 2 bases, leaving 5 bases not matched to a gene. The CDR3 loop spans 15 amino acids. The CDR3 DNA reads TGTGCCAGCAGTCACCGGACTAGCGGTCAAGAGACCCAGTACTTC. Its translation is CASSHRTSGQETQYF.

This clonotype was recorded many times. The V and J genes are TRBV28 and TRBJ1-4; D might be TRBD1 (6 bases). The V end lost 7 bases, the J end lost 5 bases, and 17 bases lay between the germline ends. The V gene's germline CDR1 is MDHEN and CDR2 SYDVKM. The CDR3 runs to 15 residues. CDR3 sequence reads: CASTPSGTINEKLFF. The DNA of the CDR3 is TGTGCCAGCACTCCCTCCGGGACAATCAATGAAAAACTGTTTTTT.

The J gene is TRBJ2-7, the V gene TRBV14; 10 positions agree with TRBD1. Germline trimming cut 2 bases from V and 5 bases from J; bases unmatched to any gene: 3. Germline V gene data show CDR1 as SGHDN and CDR2 as FVKESK. The CDR3 is 14 residues long. The DNA for the CDR3 is TGTGCCAGCAGCCAACCGGGACAGGGGAACGAGCAGTACTTC. This codes for CASSQPGQGNEQYF.

This clonotype was seen repeatedly, ten times or more. The chain carries TRBV4-1 and TRBJ1-1, with D possibly TRBD1 on 5 matching bases. The CDR3 extends over 15 amino acids. Germline V gene data show CDR1 as MGHRA and CDR2 as YSYEKL. The V end lost 0 bases, the J end lost 5 bases, and 13 bases lay between the germline ends. For the CDR3, the DNA is TGCGCCAGCAGCCAAGACAGGATGGGGGGGACTGAAGCTTTCTTT. It encodes CASSQDRMGGTEAFF.

At least ten counts were recorded for this clonotype. This chain connects TRBV11-2 to TRBJ2-5; D uncertain. The CDR3 length is 16 residues. Between the trimmed V and J ends, which lost 4 bases and 0 bases, there was a span of 15 bases. Germline CDR1 reads SGHAT; CDR2 reads FQNNGV. The CDR3 protein is CASSSRLDGYQETQYF. The CDR3 bases are TGTGCCAGCAGCTCGCGTTTGGACGGGTACCAAGAGACCCAGTACTTC.

This clonotype was recorded many times. The rearrangement joins TRBV2 to TRBJ2-1; D is ambiguous. V was trimmed by 1 base and J by 7 bases, leaving 8 bases between them. The CDR3 is made up of 13 amino acids. CDR1 and CDR2 (germline): SNHLY, FYNNEI. The CDR3 is CASSEEVGNEQFF. CDR3 nucleotide sequence: TGTGCCAGCAGTGAAGAAGTAGGGAATGAGCAGTTCTTC.

This clonotype was found a few times. The chain links TRBV20-1 to TRBJ1-1; the match to TRBD1 covers 7 bases. J lost 0 bases, V lost 6 bases, and 7 bases had no gene match. CDR3 length: 14 amino acids. The germline CDR1 and CDR2 sequences are DFQATT and SNEGSKA (reference sequence). For the CDR3, the DNA is TGCAGTGCCGAAAGGACAGGCATGAACACTGAAGCTTTCTTT. Translated: CSAERTGMNTEAFF.